These 2 T cell receptor beta chains were all obtained from the same sample, sequenced in a study of naive and memory T cell subsets. An equimolar mix of two oligonucleotides served as the beta constant-region primer for TRBC1 and TRBC2. TCRdb ran MiXCR on the UMI-ligation and nested PCR reads and lists one entry per CDR3 protein. The sample includes around 30,000 distinct CDR3 sequences, about 10% of them seen just once. The specimen was effector memory CD4+ T cells from blood. As to subset: effector memory, CD45RA- CD27-. The source of these receptors is a human donor in good health.

This rearrangement joins TRBV18 to TRBJ2-7; D is unresolved. V shed 0 bases and J shed 0 bases, with 12 bases lying between them. Germline CDR1 is KGHSH and CDR2 is LQKENI. The CDR3 has 16 residues. CDR3 protein: CASSPPRQRSSYEQYF. The CDR3 DNA follows: TGTGCCAGCTCACCACCGCGTCAGAGGAGCTCCTACGAGCAGTACTTC.

This clonotype has just a few counts. This rearrangement joins TRBV28 to TRBJ1-6, with D maybe TRBD1 (5 bases). CDR3 length: 16 residues. Trimming took off 7 bases at V and 10 bases at J, with 23 bases between the two ends. The germline CDR1 and CDR2 sequences are MDHEN and SYDVKM. CDR3 region: CASIGGGGSGVSPLHF. The DNA of the CDR3 is TGTGCCAGCATCGGCGGGGGTGGGTCGGGGGTCTCACCCCTCCACTTT. The variable domain in full, with the rest retrieved from reference TRBV28 and TRBJ1-6, is DVKVTQSSRYLVKRTGEKVFLECVQDMDHENMFWYRQDPGLGLRLIYFSYDVKMKEKGDIPEGYSVSREKKERFSLILESASTNQTSMYLCASIGGGGSGVSPLHFGNGTRLTVT.